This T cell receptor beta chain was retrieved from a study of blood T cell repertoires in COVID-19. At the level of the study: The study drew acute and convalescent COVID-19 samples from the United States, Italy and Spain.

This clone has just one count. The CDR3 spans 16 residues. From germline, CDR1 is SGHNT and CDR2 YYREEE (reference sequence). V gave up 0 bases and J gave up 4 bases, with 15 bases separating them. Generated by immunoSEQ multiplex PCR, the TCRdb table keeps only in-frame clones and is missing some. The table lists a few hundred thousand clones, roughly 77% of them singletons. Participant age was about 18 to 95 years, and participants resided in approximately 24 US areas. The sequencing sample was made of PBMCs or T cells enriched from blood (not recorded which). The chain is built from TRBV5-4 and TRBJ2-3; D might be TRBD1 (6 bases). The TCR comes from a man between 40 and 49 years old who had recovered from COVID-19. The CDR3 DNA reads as TGTGCCAGCAGCTTGGGGCAGGGGAGTGGAGCAGATACGCAGTATTTT. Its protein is CASSLGQGSGADTQYF.